The 6 T cell receptor beta chains in this list originate from one sample, sequenced in a study of response to subunit inactivated influenza vaccine. MiXCR was run by TCRdb on the RT-PCR reads, yielding one entry per CDR3 protein. Of around 500,000 distinct CDR3 sequences in the sample, 9.5% to 12% were seen once. Material: PBMCs from blood, obtained roughly 6 weeks after vaccination. The receptor set was obtained from a man aged 45-60 years who received an inactivated influenza vaccine.

J is TRBJ2-1 and V is TRBV6-1; D may be TRBD2 (7 bases). The length of the CDR3 is 12 residues. Trimming stripped 5 bases from V and 10 bases from J, with 12 bases between. Germline-derived CDR1 and CDR2 are MNHNS and SASEGT. The CDR3 DNA is TGTGCCAGCAGTCCGTGGGGGGGCGAGCAGTTCTTC. This sequence encodes CASSPWGGEQFF.

This clonotype has more than one count but fewer than ten. The chain joins TRBV29-1 to TRBJ2-7; tentatively, D is TRBD1 or TRBD2 (5 bases each). The CDR3 runs to 13 residues. The germline gives CDR1 SQVTM, CDR2 ANQGSEA. V was pared by 4 bases and J by 1 base, with 11 bases between. CDR3 in DNA: TGCAGCGTTGTATTTGGGGGATCCTACGAGCAGTACTTC. Its protein product is CSVVFGGSYEQYF.

The sample holds a few counts of this clonotype. The gene calls are TRBV6-2 or TRBV6-3 and TRBJ2-1; 9 bases align to TRBD2. CDR1 and CDR2 from the germline V gene are MNHEY and SVGEGT. The CDR3 consists of 17 residues. V was pared by 4 bases and J by 3 bases, with 10 bases of the junction left unmatched. CDR3 amino acids: CASSSPPGGGVYNEQFF. In nucleotides, the CDR3 is TGTGCCAGCAGTTCTCCCCCGGGCGGGGGGGTCTACAATGAGCAGTTCTTC.

This clonotype was observed many times. The chain couples TRBV12-3 or TRBV12-4 to TRBJ2-7; 8 bases fit TRBD2. The length of the CDR3 is 14 residues. The ends lost 3 bases at V and 2 bases at J; junction bases unmatched: 3. CDR3 sequence reads: CASSLGTRAYEQYF. For the CDR3, the DNA is TGTGCCAGCAGTTTGGGGACTAGGGCCTACGAGCAGTACTTC.

This clonotype was counted between two and nine times. This chain uses TRBV6-2 or TRBV6-3 with TRBJ2-3; D is perhaps TRBD2 (6 bases). The CDR3 totals 13 residues. V was clipped by 8 bases and J by 4 bases, with 13 bases between them. CDR1 MNHEY and CDR2 SVGEGT come from the germline V gene. CDR3 DNA: TGTGCCAGCTCAAGGCCGGGGGCAGATACGCAGTATTTT. This gives the protein CASSRPGADTQYF.

This clonotype was recorded a few times. This chain links TRBV6-1 with TRBJ2-5; 12 bases align to TRBD1. J gave up 5 bases and V 7 bases, and 8 bases lay outside the gene matches. CDR1 MNHNS and CDR2 SASEGT come from the germline V gene. The CDR3 sequence is 15 residues long. CDR3: CASTLGTGGGETQYF. The CDR3 DNA reads as TGTGCCAGCACCTTGGGGACAGGGGGCGGGGAGACCCAGTACTTC.